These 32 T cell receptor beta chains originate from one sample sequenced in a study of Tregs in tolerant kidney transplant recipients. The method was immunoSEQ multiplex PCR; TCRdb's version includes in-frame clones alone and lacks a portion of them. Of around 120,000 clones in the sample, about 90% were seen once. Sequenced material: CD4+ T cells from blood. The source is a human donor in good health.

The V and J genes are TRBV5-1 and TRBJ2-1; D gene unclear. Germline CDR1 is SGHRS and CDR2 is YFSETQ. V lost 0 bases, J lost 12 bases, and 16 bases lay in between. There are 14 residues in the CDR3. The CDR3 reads CASSLGTAAGWQFF. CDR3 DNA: TGCGCCAGCAGCTTGGGAACGGCCGCCGGCTGGCAGTTCTTC.

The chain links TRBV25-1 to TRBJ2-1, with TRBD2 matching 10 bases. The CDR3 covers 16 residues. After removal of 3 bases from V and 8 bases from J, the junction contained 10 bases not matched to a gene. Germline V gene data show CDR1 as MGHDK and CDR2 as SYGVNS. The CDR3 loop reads CASSDGLAGGRDEQFF. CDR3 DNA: TGTGCCAGCAGTGACGGGTTAGCGGGAGGACGGGATGAGCAGTTCTTC. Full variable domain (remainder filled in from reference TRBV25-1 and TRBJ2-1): EADIYQTPRYLVIGTGKKITLECSQTMGHDKMYWYQQDPGMELHLIHYSYGVNSTEKGDLSSESTVSRIRTEHFPLTLESARPSHTSQYLCASSDGLAGGRDEQFFGPGTRLTVL.

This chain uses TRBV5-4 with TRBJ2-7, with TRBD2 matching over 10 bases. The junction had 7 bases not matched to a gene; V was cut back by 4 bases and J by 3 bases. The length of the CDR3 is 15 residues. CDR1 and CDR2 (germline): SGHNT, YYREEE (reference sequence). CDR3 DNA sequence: TGTGCCAGCAGCCTAGCGGGAGCCTCCTTCTACGAGCAGTACTTC. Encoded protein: CASSLAGASFYEQYF.

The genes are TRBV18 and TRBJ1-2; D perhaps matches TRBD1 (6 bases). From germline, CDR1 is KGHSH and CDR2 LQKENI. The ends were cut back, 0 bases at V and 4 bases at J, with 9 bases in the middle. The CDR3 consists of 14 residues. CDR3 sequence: CASSPPWDIYGYTF. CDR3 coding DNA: TGTGCCAGCTCACCACCCTGGGACATCTATGGCTACACCTTC.

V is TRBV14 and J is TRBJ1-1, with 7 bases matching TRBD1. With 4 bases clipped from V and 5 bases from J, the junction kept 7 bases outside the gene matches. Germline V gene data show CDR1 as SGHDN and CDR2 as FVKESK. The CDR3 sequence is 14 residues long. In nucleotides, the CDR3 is TGTGCCAGCAGCCCCAGGGGGGGGAGGACTGAAGCTTTCTTT. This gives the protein CASSPRGGRTEAFF.

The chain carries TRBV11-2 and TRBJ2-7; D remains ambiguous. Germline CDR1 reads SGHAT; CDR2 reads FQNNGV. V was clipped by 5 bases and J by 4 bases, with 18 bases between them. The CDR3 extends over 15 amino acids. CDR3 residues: CASSRSSVLNYEQYF. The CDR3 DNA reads TGTGCCAGCAGCCGGAGCTCCGTCTTAAATTACGAGCAGTACTTC.

CDR3 DNA sequence: TGTGCCAGCAGCCCCGGTGGGGCCATGGCCGGGGAGCTGTTTTTT. Translation gives CASSPGGAMAGELFF. V is TRBV7-9 and J is TRBJ2-2; D is perhaps TRBD1 (5 bases). The CDR3 spans 15 residues. CDR1 is SEHNR and CDR2 is FQNEAQ in the germline V gene (reference sequence). The V gene lost 5 bases and the J gene lost 6 bases, with 16 bases spanning the gap.

The CDR3 spells CSVAGTAINEQFF. In DNA, the CDR3 is TGCAGCGTCGCCGGGACAGCAATCAATGAGCAGTTCTTC. V is TRBV29-1 and J is TRBJ2-1; TRBD1 agrees at 7 bases. Germline V gene sequence: CDR1 SQVTM, CDR2 ANQGSEA. The CDR3 runs 13 residues. Germline trimming cut 6 bases from V and 6 bases from J; bases unmatched to any gene: 8.

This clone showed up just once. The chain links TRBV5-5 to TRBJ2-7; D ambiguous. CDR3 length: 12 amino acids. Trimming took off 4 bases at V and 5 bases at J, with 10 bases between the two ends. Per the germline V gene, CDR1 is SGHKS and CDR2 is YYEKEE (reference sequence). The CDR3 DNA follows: TGTGCCAGCAGCCGTTCCTCAAACGAGCAGTACTTC. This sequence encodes CASSRSSNEQYF.

CDR3 region: CASSLGDGNSPLHF. The CDR3 DNA sequence: TGCGCCAGCAGCTTGGGGGACGGTAATTCACCCCTCCACTTT. The V call is TRBV5-1, the J call TRBJ1-6, with D maybe TRBD1 (5 bases). Germline V gives CDR1 SGHRS, CDR2 YFSETQ. Deletions cut 0 bases from V and 6 bases from J, with 7 bases between. The CDR3 has 14 residues.

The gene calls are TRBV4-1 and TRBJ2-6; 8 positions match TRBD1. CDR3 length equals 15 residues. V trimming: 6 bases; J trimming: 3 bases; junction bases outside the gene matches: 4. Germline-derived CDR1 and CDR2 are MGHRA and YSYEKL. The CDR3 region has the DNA TGCGCCAGCAGACAGGGGGATAGTGGGGCCAACGTCCTGACTTTC. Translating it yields CASRQGDSGANVLTF.

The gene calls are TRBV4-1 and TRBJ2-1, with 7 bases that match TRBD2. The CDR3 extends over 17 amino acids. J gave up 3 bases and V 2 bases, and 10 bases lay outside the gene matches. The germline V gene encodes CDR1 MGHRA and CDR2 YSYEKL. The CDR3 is CASSQMSGTTYYNEQFF. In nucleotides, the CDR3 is TGCGCCAGCAGCCAAATGAGTGGGACTACTTACTACAATGAGCAGTTCTTC.

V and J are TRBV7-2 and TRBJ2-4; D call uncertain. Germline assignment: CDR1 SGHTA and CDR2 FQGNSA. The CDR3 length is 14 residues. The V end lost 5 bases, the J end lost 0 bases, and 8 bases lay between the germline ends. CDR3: CASSDAAAKNIQYF. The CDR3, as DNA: TGTGCCAGCAGCGACGCAGCAGCCAAAAACATTCAGTACTTC.

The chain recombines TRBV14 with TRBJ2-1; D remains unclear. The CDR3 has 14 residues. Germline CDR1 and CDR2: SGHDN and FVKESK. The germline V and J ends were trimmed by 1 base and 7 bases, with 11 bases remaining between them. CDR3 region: CASSQVNSFNEQFF. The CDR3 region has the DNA TGTGCCAGCAGCCAAGTTAATAGCTTTAATGAGCAGTTCTTC.

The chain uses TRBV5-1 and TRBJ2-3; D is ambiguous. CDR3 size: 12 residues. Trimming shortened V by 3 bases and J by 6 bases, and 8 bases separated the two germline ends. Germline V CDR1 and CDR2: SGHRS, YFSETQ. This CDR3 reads CASSSAWDTQYF. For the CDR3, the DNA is TGCGCCAGCAGCTCGGCATGGGATACGCAGTATTTT.

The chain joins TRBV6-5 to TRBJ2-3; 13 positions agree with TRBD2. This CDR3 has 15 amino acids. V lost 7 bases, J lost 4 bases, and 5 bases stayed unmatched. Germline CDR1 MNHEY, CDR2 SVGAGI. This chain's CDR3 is CASTRTSGSADTQYF. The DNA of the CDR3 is TGTGCCAGCACCAGGACTAGCGGGAGCGCAGATACGCAGTATTTT.

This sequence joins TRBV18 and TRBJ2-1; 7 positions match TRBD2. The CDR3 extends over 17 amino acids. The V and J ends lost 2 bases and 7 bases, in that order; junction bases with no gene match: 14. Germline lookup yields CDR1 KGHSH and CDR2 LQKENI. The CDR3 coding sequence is TGTGCCAGCTCACCAAGTCTAGCGGAATACACTGGGAATGAGCAGTTCTTC. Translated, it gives CASSPSLAEYTGNEQFF. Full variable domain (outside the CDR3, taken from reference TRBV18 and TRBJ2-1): NAGVMQNPRHLVRRRGQEARLRCSPMKGHSHVYWYRQLPEEGLKFMVYLQKENIIDESGMPKERFSAEFPKEGPSILRIQQVVRGDSAAYFCASSPSLAEYTGNEQFFGPGTRLTVL.

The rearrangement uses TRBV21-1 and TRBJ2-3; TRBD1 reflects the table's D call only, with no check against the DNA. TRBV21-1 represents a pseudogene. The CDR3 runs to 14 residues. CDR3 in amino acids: CASSIQDSTDTQYF. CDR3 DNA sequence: TGTGCCAGCAGCATACAGGACAGCACAGATACGCAGTATTTT.

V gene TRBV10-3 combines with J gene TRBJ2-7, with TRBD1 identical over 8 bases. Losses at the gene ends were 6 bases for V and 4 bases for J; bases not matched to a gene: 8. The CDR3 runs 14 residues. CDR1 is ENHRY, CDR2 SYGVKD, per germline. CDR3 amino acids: CAISVGQGSYEQYF. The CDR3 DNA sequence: TGTGCCATCAGCGTAGGACAGGGCTCTTACGAGCAGTACTTC.

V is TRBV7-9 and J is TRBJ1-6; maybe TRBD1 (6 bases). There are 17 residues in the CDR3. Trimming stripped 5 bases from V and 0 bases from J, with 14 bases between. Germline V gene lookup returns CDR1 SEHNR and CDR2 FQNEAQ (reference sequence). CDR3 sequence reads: CASSLWTVNSYNSPLHF. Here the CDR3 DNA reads TGTGCCAGCAGCCTCTGGACAGTCAACTCCTATAATTCACCCCTCCACTTT.

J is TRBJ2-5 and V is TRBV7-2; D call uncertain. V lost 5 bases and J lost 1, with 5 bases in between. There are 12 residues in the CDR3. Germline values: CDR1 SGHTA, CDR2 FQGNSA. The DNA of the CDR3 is TGTGCCAGCAGCCACGTCCAAGAGACCCAGTACTTC. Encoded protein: CASSHVQETQYF.

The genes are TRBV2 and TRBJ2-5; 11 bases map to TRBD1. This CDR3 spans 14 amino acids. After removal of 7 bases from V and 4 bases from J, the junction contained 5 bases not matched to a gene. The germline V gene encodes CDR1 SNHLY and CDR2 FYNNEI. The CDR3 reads CASTGQGAGETQYF. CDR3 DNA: TGTGCCAGCACCGGACAGGGGGCAGGAGAGACCCAGTACTTC. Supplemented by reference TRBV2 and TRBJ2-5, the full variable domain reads EPEVTQTPSHQVTQMGQEVILRCVPISNHLYFYWYRQILGQKVEFLVSFYNNEISEKSEIFDDQFSVERPDGSNFTLKIRSTKLEDSAMYFCASTGQGAGETQYFGPGTRLLVL.

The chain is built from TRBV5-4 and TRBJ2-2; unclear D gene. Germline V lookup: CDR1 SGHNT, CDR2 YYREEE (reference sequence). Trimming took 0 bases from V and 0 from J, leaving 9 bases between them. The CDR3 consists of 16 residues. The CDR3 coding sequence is TGTGCCAGCAGCTTGGGGGCATATGCGAACACCGGGGAGCTGTTTTTT. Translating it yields CASSLGAYANTGELFF.

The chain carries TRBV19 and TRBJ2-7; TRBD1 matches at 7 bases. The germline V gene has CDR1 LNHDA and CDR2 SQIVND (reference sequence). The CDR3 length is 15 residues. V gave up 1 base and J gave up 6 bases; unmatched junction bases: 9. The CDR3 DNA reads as TGTGCCAGTAGTATAGGGGGAAGACAGGGAAGCGAGCAGTACTTC. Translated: CASSIGGRQGSEQYF.

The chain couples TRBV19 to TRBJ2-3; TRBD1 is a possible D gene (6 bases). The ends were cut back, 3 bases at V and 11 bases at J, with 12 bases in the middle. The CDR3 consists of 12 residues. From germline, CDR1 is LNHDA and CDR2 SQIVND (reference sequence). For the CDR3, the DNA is TGTGCCAGTAGTATTGGGGACACATGGCAGTATTTT. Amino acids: CASSIGDTWQYF.

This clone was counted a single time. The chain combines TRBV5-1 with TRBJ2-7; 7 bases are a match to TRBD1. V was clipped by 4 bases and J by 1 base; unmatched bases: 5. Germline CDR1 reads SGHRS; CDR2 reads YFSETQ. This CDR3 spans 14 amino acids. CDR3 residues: CASSRQGLSYEQYF. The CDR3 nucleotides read TGCGCCAGCAGCCGACAGGGATTGTCCTACGAGCAGTACTTC.

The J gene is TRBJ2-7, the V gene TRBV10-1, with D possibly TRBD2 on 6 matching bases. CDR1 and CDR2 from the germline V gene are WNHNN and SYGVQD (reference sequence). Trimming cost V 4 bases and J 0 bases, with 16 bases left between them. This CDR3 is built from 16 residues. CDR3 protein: CASSALGGQVSYEQYF. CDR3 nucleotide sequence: TGCGCCAGCAGTGCCCTCGGGGGTCAAGTCTCCTACGAGCAGTACTTC.

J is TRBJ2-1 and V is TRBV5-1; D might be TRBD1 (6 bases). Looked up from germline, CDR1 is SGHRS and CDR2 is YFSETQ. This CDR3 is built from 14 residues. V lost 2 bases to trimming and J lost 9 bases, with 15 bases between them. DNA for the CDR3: TGCGCCAGCAGCTTCCTGCAGGGGTTTGGTGAGCAGTTCTTC. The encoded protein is CASSFLQGFGEQFF.

The CDR3 sequence is CASSFTGKGRDEQFF. The CDR3 bases are TGTGCCAGCAGCTTCACCGGGAAGGGACGGGATGAGCAGTTCTTC. This chain connects TRBV7-9 to TRBJ2-1; D might be TRBD1 or TRBD2, each matching 5 bases. V was trimmed by 3 bases and J by 8 bases, leaving 17 bases between them. Germline V gene lookup returns CDR1 SEHNR and CDR2 FQNEAQ (reference sequence). This CDR3 contains 15 residues.

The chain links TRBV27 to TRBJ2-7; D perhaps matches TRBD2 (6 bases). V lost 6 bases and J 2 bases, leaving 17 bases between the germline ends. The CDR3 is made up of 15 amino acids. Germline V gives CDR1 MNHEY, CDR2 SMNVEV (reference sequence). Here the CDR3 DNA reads TGTGCCAGCAGCCTCACTAGCTATCTTACCTACGAGCAGTACTTC. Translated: CASSLTSYLTYEQYF.

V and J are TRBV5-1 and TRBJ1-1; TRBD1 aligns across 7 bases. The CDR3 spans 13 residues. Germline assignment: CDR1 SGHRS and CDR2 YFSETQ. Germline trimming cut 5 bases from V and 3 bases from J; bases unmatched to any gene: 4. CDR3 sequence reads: CASSPGTDTEAFF. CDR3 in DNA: TGCGCCAGCAGTCCCGGGACAGACACTGAAGCTTTCTTT.

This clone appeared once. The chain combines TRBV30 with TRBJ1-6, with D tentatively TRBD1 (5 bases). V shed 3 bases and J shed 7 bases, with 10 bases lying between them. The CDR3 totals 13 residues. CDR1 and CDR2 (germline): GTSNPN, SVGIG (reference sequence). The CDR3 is CAWRGPRNSPLHF. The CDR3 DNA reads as TGTGCCTGGAGGGGGCCGAGAAATTCACCCCTCCACTTT.